This T cell receptor (beta chain) is drawn from a study of immune characterization of retroperitoneal liposarcoma. TCRdb re-called the PCR reads through MiXCR, storing one row per CDR3 protein. Of 10,000 or so distinct CDR3 sequences in the sample, around a quarter are singletons; the top ten hold about 8.2%. Germline values: CDR1 MNHNS, CDR2 SASEGT. The J segment lost 4 bases and the V segment lost 4 bases, leaving 11 bases of the junction unmatched. This CDR3 comprises 16 residues. The J gene is TRBJ2-5, the V gene TRBV6-1, with 8 bases identical to TRBD2. The sequenced material came from tumor tissue. This receptor was taken from a male donor with retroperitoneal liposarcoma. For the CDR3, the DNA is TGTGCCAGCAGTGGACTAGCGTCATACCGGGGAGAGACCCAGTACTTC. Amino acids: CASSGLASYRGETQYF.